These 9 T cell receptor beta chains originate from one sample sequenced in a study of CD8 T cells in Susac syndrome. A quantity of about 0.5 to 1 ug RNA underwent reverse transcription using random hexamers. TCRdb processed the immunoSEQ multiplex PCR reads anew with MiXCR; each CDR3 protein has one entry. The sample holds about 300,000 distinct CDR3 sequences, roughly 85% seen once. Sequencing was performed on CD8+ T cells from PBMCs. These receptors all come from a human donor with multiple sclerosis.

This chain uses TRBV9 with TRBJ2-2; D is unclear. Germline CDR1 is SGDLS and CDR2 is YYNGEE. Trimming removed 4 bases from V and 7 bases from J, with 17 bases in between. The CDR3 contains 15 residues. The CDR3 is CASSPAGSLGGELFF. CDR3 in DNA: TGTGCCAGCAGCCCAGCCGGGTCCCTAGGCGGGGAGCTGTTTTTT.

The rearrangement joins TRBV20-1 to TRBJ2-3; 8 positions match TRBD2. This CDR3 is 20 amino acids long. V shed 0 bases, J shed 4 bases, and the junction held 21 bases outside the gene matches. Germline values: CDR1 DFQATT, CDR2 SNEGSKA (reference sequence). The CDR3 region has the DNA TGCAGTGCTAGAGATCCCAAACCGGGGGGGTCCGCCAGGACCCCAGATACGCAGTATTTT. Its translation: CSARDPKPGGSARTPDTQYF.

The CDR3 DNA reads TGTGCCAGCTCTAGCGGCGGAACCTACGAGCAGTACTTC. As protein: CASSSGGTYEQYF. The V and J genes are TRBV19 and TRBJ2-7; 7 nucleotides line up with TRBD2. The junction had 7 bases not matched to a gene; V was cut back by 9 bases and J by 2 bases. The length of the CDR3 is 13 residues. Looked up from germline, CDR1 is LNHDA and CDR2 is SQIVND (reference sequence).

DNA of the CDR3: TGCAGTGCTAGGGGGCTAGCGGGAGGCCCCTATCTGAATGAGCAGTTCTTC. It encodes CSARGLAGGPYLNEQFF. The V gene is TRBV20-1, the J gene TRBJ2-1; 11 bases are a match to TRBD2. Germline V lookup: CDR1 DFQATT, CDR2 SNEGSKA (reference sequence). Losses at the gene ends were 3 bases for V and 7 bases for J; bases not matched to a gene: 14. The CDR3 extends over 17 amino acids.

V is TRBV27 and J is TRBJ2-7; D may be TRBD1 or TRBD2 (5 bases each). CDR3 length equals 13 residues. CDR1 and CDR2 (germline): MNHEY, SMNVEV (reference sequence). V was pared by 5 bases and J by 3 bases, with 11 bases between. CDR3 sequence: CASSTGANYEQYF. As DNA, the CDR3 is TGTGCCAGCAGTACCGGGGCAAACTACGAGCAGTACTTC.

The V and J genes are TRBV4-2 and TRBJ2-2, with 7 nucleotides matching TRBD2. In germline, CDR1 is LGHNA, CDR2 YNFKEQ. With 0 bases clipped from V and 3 bases from J, the junction kept 7 bases outside the gene matches. CDR3 size: 17 residues. Written as DNA, the CDR3 is TGTGCCAGCAGCCAAGATCGTTTCGCGGGAGACACCGGGGAGCTGTTTTTT. Encoded protein: CASSQDRFAGDTGELFF.

The rearrangement links TRBV13 to TRBJ2-1; TRBD2 matches at 13 bases. The CDR3 loop spans 18 amino acids. V gave up 5 bases and J gave up 4 bases; unmatched junction bases: 11. Germline V lookup: CDR1 PRHDT, CDR2 FYEKMQ (reference sequence). The CDR3 nucleotides are TGTGCCAGCAGCGCCTTACTAGCGGGAGGGGCCCCATACAATGAGCAGTTCTTC. Translating gives CASSALLAGGAPYNEQFF.

The chain carries TRBV30 and TRBJ2-1; D not certain. The CDR3 has 13 amino acids. Germline CDR1 and CDR2: GTSNPN and SVGIG (reference sequence). Trimming took 3 bases from V and 6 from J, leaving 12 bases between them. CDR3 sequence (DNA): TGTGCCTGGAGCGCCTTTTCGGGCAATGAGCAGTTCTTC. Protein: CAWSAFSGNEQFF.

V is TRBV11-2 and J is TRBJ1-1, with D maybe TRBD1 (5 bases). Germline lookup yields CDR1 SGHAT and CDR2 FQNNGV. This CDR3 region has 15 residues. V dropped 5 bases and J dropped 5 bases, with 18 bases sitting between them. CDR3 in amino acids: CASSRDAQGGTEAFF. The CDR3 nucleotides read TGTGCCAGCAGCCGAGACGCGCAGGGTGGTACTGAAGCTTTCTTT.